This TCR beta chain was captured by sequencing in a study of CD8 T cells in ankylosing spondylitis. This clonotype was detected many times. The antigen is undetermined. In TCRdb, the 5' RACE reads were re-called with MiXCR into one record per CDR3 protein. The sample has some 250,000 distinct CDR3 sequences, around 7.8% seen once; the top ten hold 6.8%. This CDR3 is built from 12 residues. V dropped 2 bases and J dropped 4 bases, with 3 bases sitting between them. Study findings and constraints: Characteristic, it appeared, of ankylosing spondylitis blood was a TCR beta motif of about eight highly homologous variants. Reports say disease-linked clones showed up significantly more in matched ankylosing spondylitis synovial fluid.

Sequenced sample: blood, either unsorted or a sorted T cell fraction (not recorded which). The genes are TRBV12-3 or TRBV12-4 and TRBJ2-1; D is ambiguous. This receptor was taken from a male donor with ankylosing spondylitis or in good health (not recorded which). CDR3 in amino acids: CASSLMYNEQFF. For the CDR3, the DNA is TGTGCCAGCAGTTTAATGTACAATGAGCAGTTCTTC.